This TCR beta chain stems from a study of cytotoxic CD8 clonotypes in ibrutinib-treated CLL. The protocol was immunoSEQ multiplex PCR, while the TCRdb copy is restricted to in-frame clones and leaves out a portion. The table lists approximately 25,000 clones, 69% of them singletons. CDR3 length equals 13 residues. From germline, CDR1 is LNHNV and CDR2 YYDKDF (reference sequence). Deletions cut 5 bases from V and 1 base from J, with 6 bases between. The origin of this receptor is a human donor with chronic lymphocytic leukemia. This material consisted of PBMCs, taken at disease progression, from a patient treated with ibrutinib. The rearrangement joins TRBV15 to TRBJ1-5; D unresolved. The CDR3 region is CATSAGSNQPQHF. The DNA for the CDR3 is TGTGCCACCAGCGCGGGGAGCAATCAGCCCCAGCATTTT.